These 30 T cell receptor beta chains share one sample of origin, sequenced in a study of blood T cell repertoires in COVID-19. TCRdb's copy holds only in-frame clones and misses some; the assay was immunoSEQ multiplex PCR. This table holds almost 300,000 clones, around nine tenths found once. The sequenced sample consisted of peripheral blood. Every receptor here comes from a woman aged 30 to 39 with COVID-19, enrolled during active disease.

The chain uses TRBV4-1 and TRBJ2-3; 8 bases map to TRBD2. The CDR3 contains 16 residues. Trimming cost V 0 bases and J 3 bases; bases outside gene matches: 5. Germline values: CDR1 MGHRA, CDR2 YSYEKL. The CDR3: CASSQDTTSGTDTQYF. CDR3 bases: TGCGCCAGCAGCCAAGATACCACTAGCGGTACAGATACGCAGTATTTT.

This clone was counted between two and nine times. The genes are TRBV6-1 and TRBJ1-5, with 8 bases matching TRBD1. This CDR3 is 18 amino acids long. Germline V lookup: CDR1 MNHNS, CDR2 SASEGT. With V trimmed by 3 bases and J by 5 bases, 15 bases remained unmatched. This CDR3 reads CASSEYLPGTGLDQPQHF. DNA for the CDR3: TGTGCCAGCAGTGAGTATTTGCCCGGGACAGGCCTCGATCAGCCCCAGCATTTT.

The chain employs TRBV5-4 and TRBJ1-2; TRBD1 agrees at 8 bases. Germline V lookup: CDR1 SGHNT, CDR2 YYREEE (reference sequence). Unmatched junction bases numbered 3, after V lost 3 bases and J lost 2 bases. This CDR3 has 14 residues. CDR3 amino acids: CASSWGDRNYGYTF. For the CDR3, the DNA is TGTGCCAGCAGCTGGGGGGACAGGAACTATGGCTACACCTTC.

The chain links TRBV18 to TRBJ2-2; D is undetermined. The V and J ends lost 1 base and 3 bases respectively, with 9 bases between them. Germline V gene sequence: CDR1 KGHSH, CDR2 LQKENI. This CDR3 is 15 amino acids long. The CDR3 loop is CASSPLSLDTGELFF. DNA for the CDR3: TGTGCCAGCTCACCACTGAGTCTTGACACCGGGGAGCTGTTTTTT.

The chain recombines TRBV27 with TRBJ2-5; D may be TRBD2 (7 bases). Germline CDR1 and CDR2: MNHEY and SMNVEV (reference sequence). The V and J ends lost 3 bases and 6 bases respectively, with 17 bases between them. The CDR3 totals 15 residues. DNA for the CDR3: TGTGCCAGCAGTTTGAGGGGGGGGGCGTTTAAGACCCAGTACTTC. It specifies CASSLRGGAFKTQYF.

This rearrangement joins TRBV4-2 to TRBJ1-2, with D tentatively TRBD1 (6 bases). Trimming shortened V by 1 base and J by 1 base, and 22 bases separated the two germline ends. The germline V gene has CDR1 LGHNA and CDR2 YNFKEQ. The CDR3 covers 19 residues. CDR3 nucleotides: TGTGCCAGCAGCCAAGGAGGTAGGCCTTGGGACACTGATAACTATGGCTACACCTTC. This translates into CASSQGGRPWDTDNYGYTF.

The CDR3 reads CASSDPQRTLYGYTF. The CDR3 DNA sequence: TGTGCCAGCAGTGATCCACAGAGGACTCTTTATGGCTACACCTTC. The chain links TRBV2 to TRBJ1-2; D gene unclear. The germline CDR1 and CDR2 sequences are SNHLY and FYNNEI. The CDR3 contains 15 residues. The ends were cut back, 3 bases at V and 5 bases at J, with 16 bases in the middle.

The rearrangement joins TRBV4-1 to TRBJ1-2; 9 bases are a match to TRBD1. The germline gives CDR1 MGHRA, CDR2 YSYEKL. The trim removed 5 bases at V and 0 bases at J, leaving 4 bases unmatched. CDR3 length: 15 amino acids. CDR3 amino acids: CASSAQGAANYGYTF. The DNA for the CDR3 is TGCGCCAGCAGCGCACAGGGGGCCGCTAACTATGGCTACACCTTC.

The chain combines TRBV28 with TRBJ1-6, with D unresolved. The CDR3 contains 14 residues. Germline CDR1 is MDHEN and CDR2 is SYDVKM. The ends were cut back, 1 base at V and 14 bases at J, with 15 bases in the middle. CDR3 nucleotides: TGTGCCAGCAGTTTATCCCACAGTCCCTTCGCCCTCCACTTT. As protein: CASSLSHSPFALHF.

The chain has TRBV27 and TRBJ2-5; perhaps TRBD2 as D (5 bases). Germline values: CDR1 MNHEY, CDR2 SMNVEV (reference sequence). Trimming pared 8 bases from V and 2 bases from J, leaving 12 bases between. The CDR3 extends over 13 amino acids. CDR3 DNA sequence: TGTGCCAGCGGCGCCGGGGATCAAGAGACCCAGTACTTC. Translating gives CASGAGDQETQYF.

V is TRBV5-5 and J is TRBJ2-5; no definite D call. V lost 0 bases and J 0 bases, leaving 3 bases between the germline ends. Germline V gives CDR1 SGHKS, CDR2 YYEKEE (reference sequence). This CDR3 is built from 13 residues. In DNA, the CDR3 is TGTGCCAGCAGCTTGGTCAACCAAGAGACCCAGTACTTC. Translated: CASSLVNQETQYF.

Comment on this clone: The sample contains more than one DNA sequence encoding this CDR3. The chain couples TRBV5-6 to TRBJ2-7; D not certain. The V gene lost 1 base and the J gene lost 1 base, with 9 bases spanning the gap. CDR3 size: 14 residues. Germline-derived CDR1 and CDR2 are SGHDT and YYEEEE. The CDR3 loop is CASSLLYSSYEQYF. The CDR3, as DNA: TGTGCCAGCAGCTTGCTGTACAGTTCCTACGAGCAGTACTTC.

CDR3 bases: TGCAGTGCTAGTCCGGGACAGTCGATTTGGAAGCAGTATTTT. This translates into CSASPGQSIWKQYF. The chain joins TRBV20-1 to TRBJ2-3; 7 nucleotides align to TRBD1. The CDR3 runs 14 residues. Looked up from germline, CDR1 is DFQATT and CDR2 is SNEGSKA (reference sequence). V was clipped by 3 bases and J by 11 bases; unmatched bases: 14.

The V call is TRBV19, the J call TRBJ2-7; a possible D gene is TRBD2 (5 bases). This CDR3 has 14 residues. The V and J ends lost 11 bases and 2 bases respectively, with 19 bases between them. The germline CDR1 and CDR2 sequences are LNHDA and SQIVND (reference sequence). CDR3 DNA: TGTGCCGCCTCCCCGGCCGGGGTAACCTACGAGCAGTACTTC. It translates to CAASPAGVTYEQYF.

The chain uses TRBV2 and TRBJ2-7, with 8 bases that match TRBD1. CDR1 and CDR2 from the germline V gene are SNHLY and FYNNEI. V gave up 7 bases and J gave up 6 bases; unmatched junction bases: 5. The CDR3 is made up of 12 amino acids. The CDR3 DNA follows: TGTGCCAGCACCCAACAGGGGGGCGAGCAGTACTTC. It translates to CASTQQGGEQYF.

CDR3 region: CASRRPRGKTQYF. DNA of the CDR3: TGTGCCAGCAGGCGACCACGGGGAAAGACCCAGTACTTC. This chain joins TRBV27 and TRBJ2-5; D might be TRBD2 (5 bases). Germline V CDR1 and CDR2: MNHEY, SMNVEV (reference sequence). The CDR3 sequence is 13 residues long. Between the trimmed V and J ends, which lost 6 bases and 6 bases, there was a span of 14 bases.

The chain is built from TRBV20-1 and TRBJ2-7; D ambiguous. The ends were cut back, 3 bases at V and 5 bases at J, with 17 bases in the middle. Germline lookup yields CDR1 DFQATT and CDR2 SNEGSKA (reference sequence). The CDR3 length is 14 residues. Here the CDR3 DNA reads TGCAGTGCTAGTTGGAGAGGCTCGTCTAACGAGCAGTACTTC. It translates to CSASWRGSSNEQYF.

This sequence joins TRBV7-2 and TRBJ1-4, with unresolved D. The CDR3 runs to 14 residues. Germline loops: CDR1 SGHTA, CDR2 FQGNSA. V lost 1 base and J lost 7, with 10 bases in between. The CDR3 protein is CASSLGGSSEKLFF. CDR3 nucleotides: TGTGCCAGCAGCTTAGGAGGATCCAGTGAAAAACTGTTTTTT.

Written as DNA, the CDR3 is TGCGCCAGCAGCCAACAGCGACTAGTGGCCGATGAGCAGTTCTTC. Its protein product is CASSQQRLVADEQFF. The rearrangement links TRBV4-1 to TRBJ2-1, with D tentatively TRBD2 (6 bases). This CDR3 is built from 15 residues. The germline V and J ends were trimmed by 2 bases and 8 bases, with 16 bases remaining between them. Germline V gene lookup returns CDR1 MGHRA and CDR2 YSYEKL.

The chain carries TRBV19 and TRBJ2-5, with TRBD2 as a possible D gene (5 bases). Germline V gives CDR1 LNHDA, CDR2 SQIVND (reference sequence). Trimming took off 1 base at V and 3 bases at J, with 9 bases between the two ends. This CDR3 region has 14 residues. CDR3 DNA: TGTGCCAGTAGTATAGTCGGAGGAGAAGAGACCCAGTACTTC. The encoded protein is CASSIVGGEETQYF.

Only one count was recorded for this clone. The V and J genes are TRBV28 and TRBJ1-1; the D gene is possibly TRBD1 (5 bases). The V gene lost 5 bases and the J gene lost 0 bases, with 13 bases spanning the gap. Germline V gene sequence: CDR1 MDHEN, CDR2 SYDVKM. The CDR3 sequence is 15 residues long. The CDR3, as DNA: TGTGCCAGCAGTCCCCTTGCAGGGATGAACACTGAAGCTTTCTTT. Protein product: CASSPLAGMNTEAFF.

V is TRBV5-6 and J is TRBJ2-5, with a tentative D call TRBD2 (6 bases). Germline V CDR1 and CDR2: SGHDT, YYEEEE. The ends were cut back, 3 bases at V and 4 bases at J, with 25 bases in the middle. This CDR3 region has 18 residues. The CDR3 DNA reads as TGTGCCAGCAGCTCCCCCCAGACGGAGGGGATGGCGGGAGAGACCCAGTACTTC. Translating gives CASSSPQTEGMAGETQYF. The full variable domain, its missing parts supplied by reference TRBV5-6 and TRBJ2-5, is DAGVTQSPTHLIKTRGQQVTLRCSPKSGHDTVSWYQQALGQGPQFIFQYYEEEERQRGNFPDRFSGHQFPNYSSELNVNALLLGDSALYLCASSSPQTEGMAGETQYFGPGTRLLVL.

This rearrangement joins TRBV5-6 to TRBJ2-2; unclear D gene. V dropped 0 bases and J dropped 8 bases, with 8 bases sitting between them. Germline-derived CDR1 and CDR2 are SGHDT and YYEEEE. CDR3 size: 13 residues. The CDR3 region is CASSLVIFGELFF. The CDR3 region has the DNA TGTGCCAGCAGCTTGGTCATTTTTGGGGAGCTGTTTTTT.

J is TRBJ2-1 and V is TRBV5-1, with 7 bases fitting TRBD2. V shed 1 base and J 5 bases; nucleotides not matched to a gene: 3. The germline V gene encodes CDR1 SGHRS and CDR2 YFSETQ. CDR3 length: 14 residues. CDR3 DNA: TGCGCCAGCAGCTTGCCCCTAGCGGACAATGAGCAGTTCTTC. This encodes CASSLPLADNEQFF.

The CDR3 is CASSNIAGGQETQYF. The DNA for the CDR3 is TGTGCCAGCAGCAACATAGCGGGGGGGCAAGAGACCCAGTACTTC. This rearrangement joins TRBV5-4 to TRBJ2-5; 11 nucleotides agree with TRBD2. Unmatched junction bases numbered 4, after V lost 4 bases and J lost 2 bases. The CDR3 runs to 15 residues. Germline V lookup: CDR1 SGHNT, CDR2 YYREEE (reference sequence).

The chain joins TRBV19 to TRBJ1-2; D is possibly TRBD1 (5 bases). Germline V CDR1 and CDR2: LNHDA, SQIVND (reference sequence). V dropped 1 base and J dropped 7 bases, with 13 bases sitting between them. This CDR3 has 14 residues. CDR3 in amino acids: CASSIGAGYAGYTF. DNA for the CDR3: TGTGCCAGTAGTATAGGGGCAGGGTATGCTGGCTACACCTTC.

The chain links TRBV27 to TRBJ1-6, with unresolved D. CDR1 and CDR2 (germline): MNHEY, SMNVEV (reference sequence). Trimming left V 6 bases short and J 0 bases short, with 15 bases between. The CDR3 consists of 17 residues. The CDR3 DNA reads as TGTGCCAGCAGACCGAGGACCGGGAGCTCCTATAATTCACCCCTCCACTTT. Translating gives CASRPRTGSSYNSPLHF.

The V and J genes are TRBV5-4 and TRBJ1-6; 9 bases agree with TRBD1. Trimming at V came to 1 base and at J to 6 bases, leaving 2 bases not matched to a gene. This CDR3 spans 15 amino acids. Germline V gene lookup returns CDR1 SGHNT and CDR2 YYREEE (reference sequence). For the CDR3, the DNA is TGTGCCAGCAGCTTGCCGACAGGGGGTAATTCACCCCTCCACTTT. Translation gives CASSLPTGGNSPLHF.

The chain links TRBV7-9 to TRBJ1-1; no reliable D call. Looked up from germline, CDR1 is SEHNR and CDR2 is FQNEAQ (reference sequence). V was shortened by 0 bases and J by 0 bases, with 5 bases between the two germline ends. The CDR3 has 14 amino acids. CDR3 protein: CASSLAGLNTEAFF. CDR3 nucleotides: TGTGCCAGCAGCTTAGCCGGGTTGAACACTGAAGCTTTCTTT.

The J gene is TRBJ2-3, the V gene TRBV18; a possible D gene is TRBD2 (6 bases). The germline gives CDR1 KGHSH, CDR2 LQKENI. The CDR3 consists of 14 residues. Trimming took off 2 bases at V and 3 bases at J, with 9 bases between the two ends. The CDR3 DNA reads as TGTGCCAGCTCACCAGAGACTAGTACAGATACGCAGTATTTT. Translation gives CASSPETSTDTQYF. The whole variable domain, remainder taken from reference TRBV18 and TRBJ2-3, is NAGVMQNPRHLVRRRGQEARLRCSPMKGHSHVYWYRQLPEEGLKFMVYLQKENIIDESGMPKERFSAEFPKEGPSILRIQQVVRGDSAAYFCASSPETSTDTQYFGPGTRLTVL.